This entry lists 32 T cell receptor beta chains sequenced from one sample in a study of cytomegalovirus exposure and HLA in healthy donors. 60 Vbeta and 13 Jbeta primers were used in PCR. The table came from immunoSEQ multiplex PCR; TCRdb's copy has only in-frame clones and leaves some out. Of some 130,000 clones detected, about four fifths appear once; the ten largest clones hold about 3.4%. The sequencing sample was made of PBMCs. The origin of the receptors is a man aged 25-45 years in good health and CMV-seronegative.

This clone was picked up one time. The chain combines TRBV19 with TRBJ2-7; 7 nucleotides align to TRBD1. The junction had 2 bases not matched to a gene; V was cut back by 4 bases and J by 5 bases. The CDR3 has 12 amino acids. Per germline, CDR1 LNHDA and CDR2 SQIVND (reference sequence). The CDR3 here is CASSRQGNEQYF. In nucleotides, the CDR3 is TGTGCCAGTAGTAGACAGGGAAACGAGCAGTACTTC.

This clone was seen a few times. This chain links TRBV9 with TRBJ1-5; no reliable D call. Trimming removed 2 bases at V and 6 bases at J, with 9 bases between. The CDR3 totals 13 residues. Germline CDR1 reads SGDLS; CDR2 reads YYNGEE. In DNA form, the CDR3 reads TGTGCCAGCAGCGTTAACCCACTTCAGCCCCAGCATTTT. Translation gives CASSVNPLQPQHF.

This chain connects TRBV6-6 to TRBJ2-3; TRBD1 matches at 9 bases. Trimming took 7 bases from V and 1 from J; bases not matched to a gene: 6. The CDR3 runs 15 residues. CDR1 is MNHNY, CDR2 SVGAGI, per germline (reference sequence). The CDR3 DNA is TGTGCCAGCACCGGACAGGGGACCCGCACAGATACGCAGTATTTT. Translating it yields CASTGQGTRTDTQYF.

The chain employs TRBV11-3 and TRBJ2-2; D is uncertain. The CDR3 has 13 residues. CDR1 is SGHNT and CDR2 is YENEEA in the germline V gene. Trimming stripped 3 bases from V and 6 bases from J, with 8 bases between. The CDR3 loop reads CASSFHGSGELFF. DNA for the CDR3: TGTGCCAGCAGCTTCCACGGTTCCGGGGAGCTGTTTTTT.

The chain employs TRBV28 and TRBJ2-7, with TRBD1 as a possible D gene (6 bases). CDR1 and CDR2 from the germline V gene are MDHEN and SYDVKM. This CDR3 comprises 17 residues. V shed 6 bases and J shed 1 base, with 22 bases lying between them. CDR3 region: CASSFPQGLEGSYEQYF. CDR3 coding DNA: TGTGCCAGCAGCTTTCCTCAGGGGCTCGAAGGTTCCTACGAGCAGTACTTC.

CDR3 DNA sequence: TGTGCCAGCAAGGGGGCCCGGGGGTACTCCTACGAGCAGTACTTC. Protein sequence: CASKGARGYSYEQYF. The chain employs TRBV7-2 and TRBJ2-7; D is perhaps TRBD1 (7 bases). Germline lookup yields CDR1 SGHTA and CDR2 FQGNSA. This CDR3 comprises 15 residues. V was cut by 7 bases and J by 0 bases, with 16 bases left in between. The complete variable domain, with remaining parts taken from reference TRBV7-2 and TRBJ2-7, reads GAGVSQSPSNKVTEKGKDVELRCDPISGHTALYWYRQSLGQGLEFLIYFQGNSAPDKSGLPSDRFSAERTGGSVSTLTIQRTQQEDSAVYLCASKGARGYSYEQYFGPGTRLTVT.

V is TRBV18 and J is TRBJ1-1, with TRBD1 as a possible D gene (5 bases). Germline-derived CDR1 and CDR2 are KGHSH and LQKENI. The CDR3 contains 15 residues. The germline V and J ends were trimmed by 3 bases and 1 base, with 12 bases remaining between them. The CDR3 here is CASSPLDKGNTEAFF. The CDR3 DNA reads as TGTGCCAGCTCACCCTTGGACAAGGGGAACACTGAAGCTTTCTTT.

CDR3 nucleotides: TGTGCCAGCAGCTCGGAGCGTAATTCACCCCTCCACTTT. Its protein product is CASSSERNSPLHF. The gene calls are TRBV6-5 and TRBJ1-6, with D hard to call. The V end was cut by 6 bases, the J end by 6 bases, with 9 bases between. CDR3 size: 13 residues. The V gene's germline CDR1 is MNHEY and CDR2 SVGAGI.

V is TRBV5-4 and J is TRBJ1-1, with 11 bases fitting TRBD1. The germline gives CDR1 SGHNT, CDR2 YYREEE (reference sequence). With 7 bases clipped from V and 6 bases from J, the junction kept 8 bases outside the gene matches. This CDR3 spans 14 amino acids. The CDR3 loop reads CASRKGQGGPEAFF. CDR3 coding DNA: TGTGCCAGCCGCAAGGGACAGGGGGGCCCTGAAGCTTTCTTT. Based on the CDR3 plus reference TRBV5-4 and TRBJ1-1, the full variable domain is ETGVTQSPTHLIKTRGQQVTLRCSSQSGHNTVSWYQQALGQGPQFIFQYYREEENGRGNFPPRFSGLQFPNYSSELNVNALELDDSALYLCASRKGQGGPEAFFGQGTRLTVV.

This clone occurred a few times. This chain links TRBV9 with TRBJ1-1, with 7 bases identical to TRBD1. The CDR3 spans 15 residues. Germline CDR1 reads SGDLS; CDR2 reads YYNGEE. The junction had 6 bases not matched to a gene; V was cut back by 4 bases and J by 0 bases. This CDR3 reads CASSPQTGMNTEAFF. The CDR3 DNA sequence: TGTGCCAGCAGCCCCCAGACAGGGATGAACACTGAAGCTTTCTTT.

The chain recombines TRBV9 with TRBJ2-1; TRBD2 might be the D (7 bases). From germline, CDR1 is SGDLS and CDR2 YYNGEE. The CDR3 has 15 residues. The V end was cut by 0 bases, the J end by 7 bases, with 14 bases between. CDR3 nucleotide sequence: TGTGCCAGCAGCGTAGGAGGGGGGGGCGGTAATGAGCAGTTCTTC. Translation gives CASSVGGGGGNEQFF.

This chain links TRBV11-2 with TRBJ1-3; D not certain. Germline V CDR1 and CDR2: SGHAT, FQNNGV. V dropped 2 bases and J dropped 0 bases, with 5 bases sitting between them. This CDR3 is 14 amino acids long. This CDR3 reads CASSLHSSGNTIYF. DNA for the CDR3: TGTGCCAGCAGCTTACACAGCTCTGGAAACACCATATATTTT.

The chain recombines TRBV9 with TRBJ2-3, with D maybe TRBD2 (6 bases). The CDR3 is made up of 17 amino acids. Per the germline V gene, CDR1 is SGDLS and CDR2 is YYNGEE. With 0 bases removed from V and 2 bases from J, the gap between germline ends came to 16 bases. This CDR3 is CASSVAGSGVPTDTQYF. CDR3 in DNA: TGTGCCAGCAGCGTAGCGGGTAGCGGAGTCCCCACAGATACGCAGTATTTT.

The chain carries TRBV7-9 and TRBJ1-1; D is uncertain. The CDR3 is 14 residues long. Trimming removed 3 bases from V and 0 bases from J, with 8 bases in between. CDR1 is SEHNR and CDR2 is FQNEAQ in the germline V gene (reference sequence). The CDR3 region has the DNA TGTGCCAGCAGCTTCGACTCCTTGAACACTGAAGCTTTCTTT. Its translation is CASSFDSLNTEAFF.

CDR3 bases: TGCAGCGTTGAAGGCTCAGGGGGGTATCAGTACTTC. This sequence encodes CSVEGSGGYQYF. The V and J genes are TRBV29-1 and TRBJ2-4; tentative D call: TRBD1 (7 bases). V shed 1 base and J shed 12 bases, with 13 bases lying between them. The CDR3 is made up of 12 amino acids. From germline, CDR1 is SQVTM and CDR2 ANQGSEA.

This clone came up a few times. The rearrangement links TRBV28 to TRBJ2-1, with a tentative D call TRBD2 (5 bases). The CDR3 contains 14 residues. Per the germline V gene, CDR1 is MDHEN and CDR2 is SYDVKM. V gave up 7 bases and J gave up 0 bases, with 10 bases separating them. The CDR3 sequence: CASTWRLSYNEQFF. In nucleotides, the CDR3 is TGTGCCAGCACCTGGAGGCTCTCCTACAATGAGCAGTTCTTC. Variable domain in full (rest from reference TRBV28 and TRBJ2-1): DVKVTQSSRYLVKRTGEKVFLECVQDMDHENMFWYRQDPGLGLRLIYFSYDVKMKEKGDIPEGYSVSREKKERFSLILESASTNQTSMYLCASTWRLSYNEQFFGPGTRLTVL.

The chain employs TRBV5-1 and TRBJ2-7, with TRBD2 matching 7 bases. The J segment lost 7 bases and the V segment lost 4 bases, leaving 17 bases of the junction unmatched. CDR1 and CDR2 (germline): SGHRS, YFSETQ. The CDR3 is made up of 16 amino acids. In DNA form, the CDR3 reads TGCGCCAGCAGCGGCGGGGCAGGGCTAGCGGCTCTTGAGCAGTACTTC. Translated, it gives CASSGGAGLAALEQYF.

A note on this clone: At one of its ends the junction is not consistent with the germline gene, which may arise from a read error. The chain couples TRBV7-7 to TRBJ2-2, with TRBD2 matching over 10 bases. The CDR3 has 18 amino acids. CDR1 and CDR2 from the germline V gene are SSHAT and FNYEAQ (reference sequence). The CDR3 loop reads CASSFAPGTSDGAGELFF. In DNA, the CDR3 is TGTGCTAGCAGCTTCGCACCCGGGACTAGCGATGGGGCCGGGGAGCTGTTTTTT.

The chain joins TRBV5-1 to TRBJ2-2; 7 bases agree with TRBD1. The CDR3 contains 16 residues. Trimming removed 4 bases from V and 0 bases from J; junction bases left unmatched: 6. Per the germline V gene, CDR1 is SGHRS and CDR2 is YFSETQ. CDR3 in amino acids: CASSKDRMANTGELFF. The CDR3 DNA follows: TGCGCCAGCAGCAAGGACAGGATGGCGAACACCGGGGAGCTGTTTTTT.

The chain employs TRBV7-2 and TRBJ1-2; 10 nucleotides agree with TRBD1. V shed 5 bases and J 4 bases; nucleotides not matched to a gene: 7. The CDR3 loop spans 15 amino acids. Germline V CDR1 and CDR2: SGHTA, FQGNSA. The CDR3 nucleotides read TGTGCCAGCAGCCACGGGGACAGGGGATCCTATGGCTACACCTTC. Residues: CASSHGDRGSYGYTF.

The V and J genes are TRBV27 and TRBJ1-5; D perhaps matches TRBD1 (5 bases). V was cut by 8 bases and J by 0 bases, with 14 bases left in between. In germline, CDR1 is MNHEY, CDR2 SMNVEV (reference sequence). The CDR3 extends over 15 amino acids. The CDR3 DNA sequence: TGTGCCAGCCAACCGAGACAGTCTAGCAATCAGCCCCAGCATTTT. It specifies CASQPRQSSNQPQHF.

This clone was counted only a few times. The J gene is TRBJ2-7, the V gene TRBV9, with 9 bases lining up with TRBD1. Germline V gives CDR1 SGDLS, CDR2 YYNGEE. The CDR3 extends over 14 amino acids. The V segment lost 4 bases and the J segment 6 bases; nucleotides outside the gene matches: 8. CDR3 nucleotides: TGTGCCAGCAGCTATACAGGGGGCCTGGGCGAGCAGTACTTC. Its protein is CASSYTGGLGEQYF.

The chain has TRBV28 and TRBJ2-5; TRBD1 is a possible D gene (5 bases). The ends were cut back, 8 bases at V and 5 bases at J, with 18 bases in the middle. The CDR3 is made up of 14 amino acids. Germline V gives CDR1 MDHEN, CDR2 SYDVKM. Here the CDR3 DNA reads TGTGCCAGCTCCCGGCCGGGCAGGGCGGAGACCCAGTACTTC. This encodes CASSRPGRAETQYF.

The chain couples TRBV10-3 to TRBJ1-5; tentative D call: TRBD1 (6 bases). This CDR3 is 14 amino acids long. Looked up from germline, CDR1 is ENHRY and CDR2 is SYGVKD. V was shortened by 2 bases and J by 1 base, with 6 bases between the two germline ends. The CDR3 spells CAISETGSNQPQHF. The CDR3 DNA is TGTGCCATCAGTGAGACAGGGAGCAATCAGCCCCAGCATTTT.

V and J are TRBV28 and TRBJ1-1, with D maybe TRBD1 (5 bases). This CDR3 has 14 amino acids. Germline V CDR1 and CDR2: MDHEN, SYDVKM. V was trimmed by 5 bases and J by 4 bases, leaving 14 bases between them. The CDR3 is CASSGTGLTTEAFF. The DNA of the CDR3 is TGTGCCAGCAGTGGTACGGGACTAACCACTGAAGCTTTCTTT.

This sequence joins TRBV5-1 and TRBJ1-2; 7 nucleotides line up with TRBD1. This CDR3 has 14 amino acids. Germline CDR1 reads SGHRS; CDR2 reads YFSETQ. V was pared by 3 bases and J by 4 bases, with 6 bases of the junction left unmatched. The CDR3 here is CASSWGTAFYGYTF. In DNA, the CDR3 is TGCGCCAGCAGCTGGGGGACAGCCTTCTATGGCTACACCTTC.

The chain couples TRBV28 to TRBJ1-4; no reliable D call. The V end was cut by 7 bases, the J end by 8 bases, with 23 bases between. This CDR3 is 16 amino acids long. Germline CDR1 MDHEN, CDR2 SYDVKM. The CDR3 protein is CASIPAPGDLGEKLFF. The CDR3 region has the DNA TGTGCCAGCATCCCTGCCCCGGGAGATTTGGGAGAAAAACTGTTTTTT.

This clone was seen ten or more times. V and J are TRBV6-5 and TRBJ2-3, with 8 bases lining up with TRBD2. Germline CDR1 MNHEY, CDR2 SVGAGI. This CDR3 region has 14 residues. Trimming cost V 5 bases and J 2 bases; bases outside gene matches: 3. CDR3 sequence reads: CASSPGLATDTQYF. The DNA of the CDR3 is TGTGCCAGCAGTCCCGGACTAGCCACAGATACGCAGTATTTT.

This chain connects TRBV4-1 to TRBJ1-2; D unresolved. The CDR3 totals 16 residues. Trimming cost V 1 base and J 14 bases, with 26 bases left between them. Per germline, CDR1 MGHRA and CDR2 YSYEKL. The DNA for the CDR3 is TGCGCCAGCAGCCAAGCGTCTAATTTACTTACTCCTAGGTTGACCTTC. It specifies CASSQASNLLTPRLTF.

To note about this clone: The junction departs from the called germline gene at one end, perhaps through a read error. The chain carries TRBV7-7 and TRBJ2-2; 8 bases are shared with TRBD2. Looked up from germline, CDR1 is SSHAT and CDR2 is FNYEAQ (reference sequence). CDR3 length: 19 amino acids. CDR3 region: CASSPSWGAGARNTGELFF. Written as DNA, the CDR3 is TGTGCTAGCAGCCCTAGTTGGGGAGCGGGGGCCCGGAACACCGGGGAGCTGTTTTTT. Looking up the rest from reference TRBV7-7 and TRBJ2-2 gives the full variable domain: GAGVSQSPRYKVTKRGQDVTLRCDPISSHATLYWYQQALGQGPEFLTYFNYEAQPDKSGLPSDRFSAERPEGSISTLTIQRTEQRDSAMYRCASSPSWGAGARNTGELFFGEGSRLTVL.

The V gene is TRBV6-1, the J gene TRBJ2-2; a possible D gene is TRBD2 (5 bases). The V end lost 0 bases, the J end lost 5 bases, and 10 bases lay between the germline ends. CDR3 size: 15 residues. Germline loops: CDR1 MNHNS, CDR2 SASEGT. Written as DNA, the CDR3 is TGTGCCAGCAGTGAAGCGCACGGGGAGACCGGGGAGCTGTTTTTT. Translated: CASSEAHGETGELFF.

Note on this clone: The same CDR3 also results from other DNA sequences found in this sample. The V and J genes are TRBV7-2 and TRBJ1-5; D may be TRBD1 (5 bases). The germline V gene encodes CDR1 SGHTA and CDR2 FQGNSA. The CDR3 is 14 amino acids. Trimming removed 1 base at V and 5 bases at J, with 9 bases between. The DNA for the CDR3 is TGTGCCAGCAGCTTAGGGCAGGGTGATCAGCCCCAGCATTTT. Translating gives CASSLGQGDQPQHF.